In its sample, the clone carrying this T cell receptor (beta chain) was seen many times. Its matching antigen is unknown. Germline CDR1 GTSNPN, CDR2 SVGIG (reference sequence). The CDR3 totals 13 residues. Between the trimmed V and J ends, which lost 1 base and 5 bases, there was a span of 9 bases. Noted time point: sample taken at primary tumor resection. From tumor, nontumor lung or frozen PBMC, whole RNA was taken unsorted for sequencing. The donors, 60 to 80 patients with untreated early-stage non-small cell lung cancer, provided the samples. This record belongs to a study of spatial heterogeneity in lung cancer. Study overall: Consistently, beta-chain sequences turned up in larger numbers than alpha-chain sequences did. General study findings and limits: Blood carried ubiquitous expanded tumor TCRs more at resection than follow-up.

Each molecule of TCR cDNA was tagged with one unique molecular identifier. TCRdb called the 5' RACE reads again in MiXCR, with one record for every CDR3 protein. The table lists approximately 47,000 distinct CDR3 sequences, roughly 7.6% of them singletons. This rearrangement joins TRBV30 to TRBJ1-5; weak D call: TRBD1 (5 bases). Here the sequenced sample was PBMCs, taken at surgery. This clonotype was obtained from a female donor with early-stage non-small cell lung cancer. The CDR3 DNA reads TGTGCCTGGAGTGGGGGGACCGATCAGCCCCAGCATTTT. This encodes CAWSGGTDQPQHF.